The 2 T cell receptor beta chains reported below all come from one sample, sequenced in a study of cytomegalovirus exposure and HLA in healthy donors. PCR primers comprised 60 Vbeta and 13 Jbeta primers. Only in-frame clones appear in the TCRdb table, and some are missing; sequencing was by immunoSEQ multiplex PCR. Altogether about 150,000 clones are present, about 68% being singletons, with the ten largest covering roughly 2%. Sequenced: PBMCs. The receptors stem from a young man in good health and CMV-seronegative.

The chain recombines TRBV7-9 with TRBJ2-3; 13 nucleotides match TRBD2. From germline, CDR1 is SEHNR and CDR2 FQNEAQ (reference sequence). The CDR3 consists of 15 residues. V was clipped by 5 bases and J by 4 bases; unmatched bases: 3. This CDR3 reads CASSATSGGADTQYF. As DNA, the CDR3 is TGTGCCAGCAGCGCAACTAGCGGGGGGGCAGATACGCAGTATTTT.

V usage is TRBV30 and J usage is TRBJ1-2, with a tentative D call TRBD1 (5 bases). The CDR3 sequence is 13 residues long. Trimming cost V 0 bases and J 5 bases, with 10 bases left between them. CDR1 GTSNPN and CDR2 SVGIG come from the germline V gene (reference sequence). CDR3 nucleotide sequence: TGTGCCTGGAGTGTACGGCGGGGGTATGGCTACACCTTC. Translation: CAWSVRRGYGYTF.